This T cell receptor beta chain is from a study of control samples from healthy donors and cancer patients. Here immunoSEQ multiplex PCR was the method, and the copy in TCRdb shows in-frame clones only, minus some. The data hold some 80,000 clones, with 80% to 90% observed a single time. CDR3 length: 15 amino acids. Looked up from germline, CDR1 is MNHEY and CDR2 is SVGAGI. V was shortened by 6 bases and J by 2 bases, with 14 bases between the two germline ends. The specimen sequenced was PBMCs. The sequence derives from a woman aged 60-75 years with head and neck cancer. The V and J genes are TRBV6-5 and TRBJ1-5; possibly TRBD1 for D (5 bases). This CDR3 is CASRWGRAGNQPQHF. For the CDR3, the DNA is TGTGCCAGCAGATGGGGCAGGGCGGGCAATCAGCCCCAGCATTTT.